This T cell receptor beta chain was profiled in a study of CD8+CD57+ T cells in acquired aplastic anemia. Study-level background: Sorted CD4+ and CD8+ cells gave a mean 3.2 ug DNA, range roughly 0.19 to 30 ug.

Study-wide points: Common to patients and controls were about 31 CD8+ CDR3 sequences. A significant difference in CD8+ Simpson's diversity between patients and controls was not found.

This clonotype has ten or more counts. Its antigen is unknown. An expansion of CD8+CD57+ cells by flow cytometry had been shown in patients chosen for sequencing. Among the patients, none had received any therapy at the time of blood sampling. Profiles of TCR beta VDJ and CDR3 were generated from a genomic DNA template. TCRdb passed the reads through MiXCR, listing each CDR3 protein once. The sample includes 150,000 to 200,000 distinct CDR3 sequences, 45% to 55% of them seen just once. The sequence was collected from a human donor with aplastic anemia. Sequencing was done on a sample of sorted CD4+, CD8+, or CD8+CD57+ T cells (not recorded which) from PBMCs.

DNA for the CDR3: TGTGCCACTCAAGCAGGGGCCCGGGGAGTAAAAGCTTTCTTT. This gives the protein CATQAGARGVKAFF. The chain employs TRBV19 and TRBJ1-1; possible D gene TRBD1, 6 bases. Looked up from germline, CDR1 is LNHDA and CDR2 is SQIVND (reference sequence). The ends were cut back, 10 bases at V and 9 bases at J, with 24 bases in the middle. CDR3 length: 14 residues.